This passage covers 29 T cell receptor beta chains from one sample sequenced in a study of circulating tumor DNA in untreated peripheral T-cell lymphoma. Sequencing used immunoSEQ multiplex PCR; TCRdb keeps in-frame clones, though not all of them. The sample yields 9,500 to 13,000 clones, about three quarters seen once. The sample was tumor tissue. Receptors originate from a human donor with peripheral T-cell lymphoma.

The V and J genes are TRBV2 and TRBJ1-4, with D possibly matching TRBD1 (5 bases). This CDR3 spans 15 amino acids. Germline lookup yields CDR1 SNHLY and CDR2 FYNNEI. Trimming took off 5 bases at V and 0 bases at J, with 10 bases between the two ends. In DNA, the CDR3 is TGTGCCAGCAGTCAGGGAAGTGCAACTAATGAAAAACTGTTTTTT. Residues: CASSQGSATNEKLFF.

This clone is judged large. The chain is built from TRBV11-3 and TRBJ2-2, with 7 bases identical to TRBD1. The ends lost 2 bases at V and 6 bases at J; junction bases unmatched: 3. This CDR3 is 14 amino acids long. Germline values: CDR1 SGHNT, CDR2 YENEEA. The CDR3 here is CASSLKQGPGELFF. Here the CDR3 DNA reads TGTGCCAGCAGCTTAAAACAGGGGCCCGGGGAGCTGTTTTTT. Full variable domain (rest looked up from reference TRBV11-3 and TRBJ2-2): EAGVVQSPRYKIIEKKQPVAFWCNPISGHNTLYWYLQNLGQGPELLIRYENEEAVDDSQLPKDRFSAERLKGVDSTLKIQPAELGDSAVYLCASSLKQGPGELFFGEGSRLTVL.

The gene calls are TRBV29-1 and TRBJ2-6; a weak D match, TRBD2 (5 bases). Germline V gene data show CDR1 as SQVTM and CDR2 as ANQGSEA. Deletions cut 7 bases from V and 2 bases from J, with 15 bases between. This CDR3 is 15 amino acids long. The CDR3 DNA follows: TGCAGCGCTGGAGATACGGGAACTGGGGCCAACGTCCTGACTTTC. Translating it yields CSAGDTGTGANVLTF.

This clone was found once. This chain uses TRBV19 with TRBJ2-2, with D possibly TRBD1 on 6 matching bases. Trimming shortened V by 6 bases and J by 7 bases, and 15 bases separated the two germline ends. The germline CDR1 and CDR2 sequences are LNHDA and SQIVND (reference sequence). The CDR3 spans 14 residues. The CDR3 sequence: CASSLGGRGGELFF. The DNA of the CDR3 is TGTGCCAGTAGCCTAGGGGGACGCGGCGGGGAGCTGTTTTTT.

A note on this clone: Germline and junction disagree at one end, which may indicate a read error. The chain combines TRBV6-8 with TRBJ2-7; 9 bases are a match to TRBD2. The germline CDR1 and CDR2 sequences are MNHGY and SAAAGT. CDR3 length: 15 residues. The chain's CDR3 is CASSYGASGVYEQYF. In DNA, the CDR3 is TGTGCCAGCAGTTACGGGGCTAGCGGGGTTTACGAGCAGTACTTT.

This chain uses TRBV19 with TRBJ1-5, with D hard to call. V dropped 3 bases and J dropped 3 bases, with 12 bases sitting between them. There are 15 residues in the CDR3. Germline-derived CDR1 and CDR2 are LNHDA and SQIVND (reference sequence). In DNA, the CDR3 is TGTGCCAGTAGTATTAGATCACTCCCCAATCAGCCCCAGCATTTT. Translation gives CASSIRSLPNQPQHF. The full variable domain, with the rest looked up from reference TRBV19 and TRBJ1-5, is DGGITQSPKYLFRKEGQNVTLSCEQNLNHDAMYWYRQDPGQGLRLIYYSQIVNDFQKGDIAEGYSVSREKKESFPLTVTSAQKNPTAFYLCASSIRSLPNQPQHFGDGTRLSIL.

The genes are TRBV7-5 and TRBJ2-2; the DNA was not compared with TRBD2, the D call given in the table. TRBV7-5 is a listed pseudogene. The CDR3 is made up of 15 amino acids. CDR3 coding DNA: TGTGCCAGCAGCTTGACGGGGGGTCGGACCGGGGAGCTGTTTTTT. The encoded protein is CASSLTGGRTGELFF.

V and J are TRBV6-8 and TRBJ2-2; D is unresolved. The germline V gene encodes CDR1 MNHGY and CDR2 SAAAGT. The CDR3 is 15 amino acids. Trimming removed 5 bases from V and 4 bases from J, with 14 bases in between. CDR3 in amino acids: CASSEQGMATGELFF. CDR3 sequence (DNA): TGTGCCAGCAGTGAGCAAGGAATGGCCACCGGGGAGCTGTTTTTT.

The V and J genes are TRBV6-8 and TRBJ2-7, with a weak D call TRBD2 (5 bases). Per germline, CDR1 MNHGY and CDR2 SAAAGT. V was clipped by 0 bases and J by 4 bases, with 19 bases between them. The CDR3 spans 17 residues. In nucleotides, the CDR3 is TGTGCCAGCAGTTACTCGATGAGGGCCGCTCGGGCTTACGAGCAGTACTTC. It codes for CASSYSMRAARAYEQYF.

The V call is TRBV19, the J call TRBJ2-3; D call uncertain. The CDR3 is made up of 14 amino acids. In germline, CDR1 is LNHDA, CDR2 SQIVND (reference sequence). The V end was cut by 7 bases, the J end by 0 bases, with 11 bases between. The CDR3 spells CASKLQTSTDTQYF. In nucleotides, the CDR3 is TGTGCCAGTAAATTACAGACTAGCACAGATACGCAGTATTTT.

The V call is TRBV30, the J call TRBJ1-1, with D tentatively TRBD1 (6 bases). Between the trimmed V and J ends, which lost 5 bases and 1 base, there was a span of 8 bases. The CDR3 is 12 residues long. The germline CDR1 and CDR2 sequences are GTSNPN and SVGIG (reference sequence). Here the CDR3 reads CAWEQGNTEAFF. In DNA form, the CDR3 reads TGTGCCTGGGAACAGGGGAACACTGAAGCTTTCTTT. The full variable domain, with the rest looked up from reference TRBV30 and TRBJ1-1, is SQTIHQWPATLVQPVGSPLSLECTVEGTSNPNLYWYRQAAGRGLQLLFYSVGIGQISSEVPQNLSASRPQDRQFILSSKKLLLSDSGFYLCAWEQGNTEAFFGQGTRLTVV.

The chain links TRBV6-8 to TRBJ2-5; possibly TRBD2 for D (6 bases). Germline V gene lookup returns CDR1 MNHGY and CDR2 SAAAGT. This CDR3 region has 13 residues. V lost 7 bases to trimming and J lost 2 bases, with 11 bases between them. This CDR3 reads CASTGDFQETQYF. For the CDR3, the DNA is TGTGCCAGCACTGGGGACTTTCAAGAGACCCAGTACTTC.

The J gene is TRBJ1-5, the V gene TRBV28; TRBD1 is a possible D gene (5 bases). Germline V lookup: CDR1 MDHEN, CDR2 SYDVKM. Trimming removed 1 base from V and 9 bases from J, with 16 bases in between. This CDR3 is 15 amino acids long. Here the CDR3 reads CASSLLGDPGRPQHF. The CDR3 bases are TGTGCCAGCAGTTTATTGGGGGACCCTGGTCGGCCCCAGCATTTT.

The chain joins TRBV7-6 to TRBJ2-1; 10 bases fit TRBD2. CDR1 and CDR2 (germline): SGHVS, FNYEAQ. Trimming cost V 5 bases and J 5 bases; bases outside gene matches: 6. This CDR3 is 15 amino acids long. The CDR3 loop reads CASSPSGGANNEQFF. The CDR3 DNA is TGTGCCAGCAGCCCGAGCGGGGGGGCGAACAATGAGCAGTTCTTC.

Concerning this clone: A junction boundary mismatches the germline segment, possibly from a read error. This CDR3 is CASTGLGDPNTGKLFF. The DNA of the CDR3 is TGTGCCAGTACCGGACTGGGGGACCCGAACACCGGGAAGCTGTTTTTT. V and J are TRBV19 and TRBJ2-2; D is possibly TRBD1 or TRBD2 (5 bases each). Germline assignment: CDR1 LNHDA and CDR2 SQIVND (reference sequence). The CDR3 totals 16 residues.

V and J are TRBV6-8 and TRBJ1-2; 10 nucleotides line up with TRBD1. This CDR3 contains 14 residues. V trimming: 7 bases; J trimming: 4 bases; junction bases outside the gene matches: 6. CDR1 and CDR2 from the germline V gene are MNHGY and SAAAGT. The CDR3 protein is CASTWDRGTYGYTF. CDR3 DNA sequence: TGTGCCAGCACCTGGGACAGGGGAACCTATGGCTACACCTTC.

This chain connects TRBV1 to TRBJ2-2; the tabulated D call, TRBD2, remains unverified against the DNA. TRBV1 is recorded as a pseudogene. This CDR3 comprises 16 residues. In DNA, the CDR3 is TGCGCCAGCAGCCAAGCCCCGAGGGTGAGAACCGGGGAGCTGTTTTTT. Translating it yields CASSQAPRVRTGELFF.

This clone was observed a handful of times. The chain combines TRBV11-3 with TRBJ2-1, with D possibly TRBD2 on 5 matching bases. Trimming took 2 bases from V and 9 from J, leaving 14 bases between them. CDR1 and CDR2 from the germline V gene are SGHNT and YENEEA. There are 14 residues in the CDR3. The chain's CDR3 is CASSLIRGEGEQFF. The CDR3 DNA reads TGTGCCAGCAGCTTAATTCGGGGAGAGGGTGAGCAGTTCTTC.

The chain combines TRBV12-5 with TRBJ2-2; a possible D gene is TRBD1 (5 bases). CDR3 length: 15 amino acids. Trimming pared 6 bases from V and 1 base from J, leaving 12 bases between. Germline V gene lookup returns CDR1 LGHNT and CDR2 FRNRAP. The DNA of the CDR3 is TGTGCTAGTGGCCTGGACATACTGAACACCGGGGAGCTGTTTTTT. It encodes CASGLDILNTGELFF. Complete variable domain (other parts from reference TRBV12-5 and TRBJ2-2): DARVTQTPRHKVTEMGQEVTMRCQPILGHNTVFWYRQTMMQGLELLAYFRNRAPLDDSGMPKDRFSAEMPDATLATLKIQPSEPRDSAVYFCASGLDILNTGELFFGEGSRLTVL.

V and J are TRBV15 and TRBJ1-1, with D tentatively TRBD1 (6 bases). The CDR3 has 17 residues. Germline CDR1 LNHNV, CDR2 YYDKDF (reference sequence). Trimming removed 1 base at V and 4 bases at J, with 19 bases between. Here the CDR3 DNA reads TGTGCCACCAGCAGAGGGAGCTGGGGGGCGGGAGGCACTGAAGCTTTCTTT. Its protein is CATSRGSWGAGGTEAFF. The whole variable domain, remainder taken from reference TRBV15 and TRBJ1-1, is DAMVIQNPRYQVTQFGKPVTLSCSQTLNHNVMYWYQQKSSQAPKLLFHYYDKDFNNEADTPDNFQSRRPNTSFCFLDIRSPGLGDTAMYLCATSRGSWGAGGTEAFFGQGTRLTVV.

This clone was seen a handful of times. The CDR3 DNA reads as TGTGCCAGCAGTTACGACCCGACAGGGTGGGATGAAAAACTGTTTTTT. It translates to CASSYDPTGWDEKLFF. The chain recombines TRBV6-8 with TRBJ1-4; TRBD1 aligns across 7 bases. With 2 bases clipped from V and 6 bases from J, the junction kept 9 bases outside the gene matches. This CDR3 has 16 residues. The germline V gene encodes CDR1 MNHGY and CDR2 SAAAGT.

This clone was counted a few times. This chain connects TRBV7-6 to TRBJ1-2; 10 bases map to TRBD1. CDR3 length: 17 amino acids. Germline lookup yields CDR1 SGHVS and CDR2 FNYEAQ. Germline trimming cut 3 bases from V and 4 bases from J; bases unmatched to any gene: 11. The CDR3 DNA reads TGTGCCAGCAGCTTGGCCCTGACAGGGGGCGCTGCCTATGGCTACACCTTC. It is translated as CASSLALTGGAAYGYTF.

The chain combines TRBV29-1 with TRBJ2-3, with D uncertain. Trimming shortened V by 1 base and J by 5 bases, and 7 bases separated the two germline ends. CDR3 length: 12 amino acids. Germline V gene data show CDR1 as SQVTM and CDR2 as ANQGSEA. DNA for the CDR3: TGCAGCGTTGAAGGAGTTATAGATACGCAGTATTTT. It yields the protein CSVEGVIDTQYF.

The rearrangement joins TRBV6-8 to TRBJ1-4, with 9 bases identical to TRBD1. The trim removed 4 bases at V and 7 bases at J, leaving 7 bases unmatched. Germline V lookup: CDR1 MNHGY, CDR2 SAAAGT. This CDR3 is built from 15 residues. CDR3 protein: CASSSSTGGSEKLFF. CDR3 in DNA: TGTGCCAGCAGTTCATCTACAGGGGGCAGTGAAAAACTGTTTTTT.

J is TRBJ2-2 and V is TRBV27, with 8 bases identical to TRBD1. V lost 4 bases to trimming and J lost 9 bases; unmatched junction nucleotides: 4. The CDR3 is 13 amino acids. Germline V gives CDR1 MNHEY, CDR2 SMNVEV (reference sequence). CDR3 DNA: TGTGCCAGCAGTTACCAGGGGGCCAGGGAGCTGTTTTTT. Its protein product is CASSYQGARELFF.

This chain joins TRBV5-1 and TRBJ2-3, with 9 bases fitting TRBD2. In germline, CDR1 is SGHRS, CDR2 YFSETQ. This CDR3 is 16 amino acids long. Trimming cost V 0 bases and J 2 bases; bases outside gene matches: 4. CDR3 in DNA: TGCGCCAGCAGCTTGGCCGGACTAGCGAACACAGATACGCAGTATTTT. It codes for CASSLAGLANTDTQYF.

The rearrangement links TRBV9 to TRBJ1-2; weak D call: TRBD1 (6 bases). The CDR3 runs to 14 residues. V shed 6 bases and J shed 2 bases, with 14 bases lying between them. Germline values: CDR1 SGDLS, CDR2 YYNGEE. The CDR3: CASNRDGSNYGYTF. The CDR3, as DNA: TGTGCCAGCAACAGGGACGGTTCGAACTATGGCTACACCTTC.

The chain uses TRBV1 and TRBJ2-5; TRBD2 is taken as the D call from the table, unchecked against the DNA. TRBV1 is listed as a pseudogene. The CDR3 spans 16 residues. The DNA for the CDR3 is TGCGCCAGCAGCCAGGGAGCTTCGGGGTGGCAAGAGACCCAGTACTTC. Amino acids: CASSQGASGWQETQYF.

This clone appeared a single time. The chain links TRBV1 to TRBJ1-5. TRBV1 is annotated as a pseudogene. The CDR3 runs 14 residues. The CDR3, as DNA: TGCGCCAGCAGCCAAGGCGAAGGGAATCAGCCCCAGCATTTT. It is translated as CASSQGEGNQPQHF.